Listed here is a single T cell receptor (beta chain). The antigen is undetermined. This sample was included in a study of CD8 T cells in Susac syndrome. On the study more broadly: When blood was collected, patients with Susac syndrome were therapy-naive, were taking corticosteroids, or were receiving intravenous immunoglobulin alone. Overall study results and limits: CD4+ T cell repertoires in Susac syndrome exhibited no evidence of clonal expansion.

V was pared by 3 bases and J by 2 bases, with 4 bases between. The CDR3 spans 11 residues. Germline V gene data show CDR1 as GTSNPN and CDR2 as SVGIG (reference sequence). Random-hexamer reverse transcription was applied to roughly 0.5 to 1 ug RNA. TCRdb used MiXCR to reprocess the immunoSEQ multiplex PCR reads, holding one entry per CDR3 protein. Here the sample spans 200,000 to 300,000 distinct CDR3 sequences, roughly 95% being singletons. Sequencing of TCR beta covered CD8+ and CD4+ T cells obtained from blood. The chain joins TRBV30 to TRBJ1-1; D is unresolved. Specimen: CD4+ T cells from PBMCs. This clonotype originated in a human donor with Susac syndrome. CDR3 DNA: TGTGCCTGGAGGGACAACACTGAAGCTTTCTTT. As protein: CAWRDNTEAFF. The full variable domain, in which reference TRBV30 and TRBJ1-1 provide the parts outside the CDR3, is SQTIHQWPATLVQPVGSPLSLECTVEGTSNPNLYWYRQAAGRGLQLLFYSVGIGQISSEVPQNLSASRPQDRQFILSSKKLLLSDSGFYLCAWRDNTEAFFGQGTRLTVV.